A selection of T cell receptor beta chains follows, all from one sample in a study of blood T cell repertoires in COVID-19. Clones were sequenced by immunoSEQ multiplex PCR, and TCRdb holds only the in-frame ones, with some missing. The sample has 250,000 to 350,000 clones; roughly 80% are singletons. The sequenced sample was peripheral blood. These receptors were taken from a human donor with COVID-19, enrolled during active disease. The donor label of this sample is uncertain. The CDR3 runs from the conserved cysteine through the conserved F or W. The order of the fields is clone size, V gene, D gene, CDR3 length, J gene, CDR3 protein, CDR3 DNA. D genes are given only for firm matches. Size is omitted from some rows. Given values are once, few, many or a class for expanded clones.

-,TRBV18,TRBD1,17,TRBJ2-7,CASSPLLPGQGLYEQYF,TGTGCCAGCTCACCACTCCTGCCGGGACAGGGCCTTTACGAGCAGTACTTC
-,TRBV6-5,-,14,TRBJ2-5,CASSYSRQQETQYF,TGTGCCAGCAGTTACTCGAGGCAGCAAGAGACCCAGTACTTC
-,TRBV5-6,TRBD1,15,TRBJ2-3,CASSGDRGRTDTQYF,TGTGCCAGCAGCGGTGACAGGGGGCGCACAGATACGCAGTATTTT
-,TRBV27,TRBD1,13,TRBJ2-7,CASSSTGAYEQYF,TGTGCCAGCAGTTCCACAGGGGCCTACGAGCAGTACTTC
-,TRBV9,-,14,TRBJ1-4,CASSVGRLAEKLFF,TGTGCCAGCAGCGTAGGTCGGCTAGCTGAAAAACTGTTTTTT
-,TRBV5-4,TRBD1,15,TRBJ1-2,CASSPGGRGSGGYTF,TGTGCCAGCAGCCCTGGGGGCAGGGGGTCAGGTGGCTACACCTTC
-,TRBV5-6,-,12,TRBJ2-7,CASSAGLFEQYF,TGTGCCAGCAGCGCGGGGCTCTTCGAGCAGTACTTC
-,TRBV4-1,-,14,TRBJ1-5,CASSQDRGNQPQHF,TGCGCCAGCAGCCAAGATCGGGGGAATCAGCCCCAGCATTTT
few,TRBV12-3/TRBV12-4,-,13,TRBJ1-6,CASSLTDNSPLHF,TGTGCCAGCAGTTTGACAGATAATTCACCCCTCCACTTT
once,TRBV5-1,TRBD1,17,TRBJ1-1,CASSPQGADFMNTEAFF,TGCGCCAGCAGCCCACAGGGGGCAGATTTCATGAACACTGAAGCTTTCTTT
few,TRBV5-1,TRBD2,16,TRBJ2-2,CASRPLAGGNTGELFF,TGCGCCAGCAGACCCCTAGCGGGAGGGAACACCGGGGAGCTGTTTTTT
-,TRBV6-5,TRBD2,15,TRBJ2-7,CASRPTAGVIYEQYF,TGTGCCAGCAGACCTACAGCGGGAGTAATCTACGAGCAGTACTTC